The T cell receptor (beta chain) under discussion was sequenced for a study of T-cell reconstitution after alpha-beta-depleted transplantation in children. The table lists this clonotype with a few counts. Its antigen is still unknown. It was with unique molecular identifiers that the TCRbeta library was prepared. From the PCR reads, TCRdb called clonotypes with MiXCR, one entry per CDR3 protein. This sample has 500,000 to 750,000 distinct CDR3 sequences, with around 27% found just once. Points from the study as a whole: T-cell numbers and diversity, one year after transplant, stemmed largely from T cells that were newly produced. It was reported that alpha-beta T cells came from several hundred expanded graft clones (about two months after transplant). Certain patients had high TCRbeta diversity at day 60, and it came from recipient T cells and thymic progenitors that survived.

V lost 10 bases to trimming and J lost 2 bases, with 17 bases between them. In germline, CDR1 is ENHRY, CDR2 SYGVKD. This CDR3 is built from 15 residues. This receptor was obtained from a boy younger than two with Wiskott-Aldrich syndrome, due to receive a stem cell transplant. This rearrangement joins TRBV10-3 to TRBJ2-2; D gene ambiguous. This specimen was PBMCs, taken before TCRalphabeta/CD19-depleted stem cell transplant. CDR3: CATLKSLVNTGELFF. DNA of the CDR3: TGTGCCACCCTTAAGTCACTGGTCAACACCGGGGAGCTGTTTTTT.